This T cell receptor beta chain was captured in a study of blood T cells in healthy people across ages. Primed by a sample-barcoded 5' primer and a J-beta primer mix, a second PCR proceeded for roughly 6 to 12 cycles. TCRdb reprocessed the 5' RACE reads with MiXCR, giving one entry per CDR3 protein. The table includes approximately 350,000 distinct CDR3 sequences, over 45% detected once. The J segment lost 11 bases and the V segment lost 8 bases, leaving 11 bases of the junction unmatched. Germline V lookup: CDR1 KGHSH, CDR2 LQKENI. This CDR3 contains 13 residues. This clonotype was picked up a small number of times.

The rearrangement joins TRBV18 to TRBJ2-5; 10 bases line up with TRBD2. Sequenced input: blood. The sequence derives from a man aged 55-75 years in good health. CDR3 in amino acids: CASILAGLNEQYF. Here the CDR3 DNA reads TGTGCCAGCATACTAGCGGGACTCAATGAGCAGTACTTC.